Given below is one T cell receptor (beta chain) in context. Clones were read by immunoSEQ multiplex PCR, and TCRdb kept only the in-frame ones, dropping some. The table shows 90,000 to 100,000 clones, with over 85% occurring only once. These data are taken from a study of technical replicates of blood from several donors. The trim removed 1 base at V and 5 bases at J, leaving 12 bases unmatched. CDR1 and CDR2 (germline): SGHAT, FQNNGV. The CDR3 extends over 17 amino acids. Sequencing was performed on T cells isolated from PBMCs. The TCR comes from a human donor in good health. This chain joins TRBV11-2 and TRBJ2-7; TRBD1 aligns across 9 bases. The CDR3 DNA sequence: TGTGCCAGCAGCTTAGTAGGTTTAGGACAGGGGACCCACGAGCAGTACTTC. Its protein is CASSLVGLGQGTHEQYF.